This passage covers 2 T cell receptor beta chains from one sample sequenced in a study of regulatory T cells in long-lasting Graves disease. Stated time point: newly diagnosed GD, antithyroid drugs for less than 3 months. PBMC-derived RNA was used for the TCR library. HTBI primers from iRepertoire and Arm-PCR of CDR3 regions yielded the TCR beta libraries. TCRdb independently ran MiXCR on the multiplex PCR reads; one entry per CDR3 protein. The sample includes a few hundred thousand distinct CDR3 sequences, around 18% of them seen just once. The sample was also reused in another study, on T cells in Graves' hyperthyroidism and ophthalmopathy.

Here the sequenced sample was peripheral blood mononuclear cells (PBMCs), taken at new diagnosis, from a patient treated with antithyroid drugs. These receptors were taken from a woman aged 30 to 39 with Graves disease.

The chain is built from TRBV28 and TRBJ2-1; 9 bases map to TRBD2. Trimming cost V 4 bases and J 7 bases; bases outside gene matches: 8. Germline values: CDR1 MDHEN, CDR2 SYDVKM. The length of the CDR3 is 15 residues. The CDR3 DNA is TGTGCCAGCAGTTCGATAGGCGGGAGGGGTAATGAGCAGTTCTTC. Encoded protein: CASSSIGGRGNEQFF.

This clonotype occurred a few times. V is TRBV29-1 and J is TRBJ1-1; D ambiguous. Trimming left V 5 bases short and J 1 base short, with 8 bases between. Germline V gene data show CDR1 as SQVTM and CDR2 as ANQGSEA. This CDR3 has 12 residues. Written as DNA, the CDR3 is TGCAGCGTTTATAATCCGAACACTGAAGCTTTCTTT. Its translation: CSVYNPNTEAFF.